This T cell receptor (beta chain) was sequenced during a study of blood T cell repertoires in COVID-19. Study summary: PBMCs, B-cell-depleted T cells, or T cells were the source of the cDNA or gDNA that made up the material.

Per the original methods: Amplification of reference gene primers was used by the study to estimate nucleated cell counts. TCRdb's copy holds only in-frame clones and misses some; the assay was immunoSEQ multiplex PCR. The DNA was the basis for D and trimming; V, J and clone size are from that table. Among 45,000 to 50,000 clones, about nine tenths were seen once, and the ten largest hold 9.2%. The TCR was taken from a human donor in a cohort sampled during active COVID-19. Input material: peripheral blood.

The CDR3 DNA follows: TGTGCCTGGAGTCCAGGGACAGGGGCCAGCACCGGGGAGCTGTTTTTT. Translating it yields CAWSPGTGASTGELFF. The chain carries TRBV30 and TRBJ2-2; 10 positions match TRBD1. Germline CDR1 and CDR2: GTSNPN and SVGIG (reference sequence). J lost 4 bases, V lost 2 bases, and 7 bases had no gene match. The CDR3 consists of 16 residues.